A selection of T cell receptor beta chains follows, all from one sample in a study of T cell repertoires in cytomegalovirus infection. TCRdb independently ran MiXCR on the reads; one entry per CDR3 protein. The sample records 450,000 to 650,000 distinct CDR3 sequences, about 26% being singletons. Sequencing input: PBMCs. The source of these receptors is a human donor in good health (CMV status not recorded). Some clones in this sample may be carry-over from other donors' samples. Both conserved end residues are part of each CDR3. The D gene is left open where the match is weak. The size field is filled for only some rows; it gives once, few, many or a size class.

d_call: NA
v_call: TRBV6-6
clone_size: NA
j_call: TRBJ2-2
cdr3_aa: CASSYSKPSTNTGELFF
cdr3_nt: TGTGCCAGCAGTTACTCGAAGCCCAGTACGAACACCGGGGAGCTGTTTTTT

d_call: TRBD1
v_call: TRBV28
clone_size: NA
j_call: TRBJ2-7
cdr3_aa: CASRGPGTGSYEQYF
cdr3_nt: TGTGCCAGCAGGGGTCCCGGGACAGGGTCCTACGAGCAGTACTTC

d_call: NA
v_call: TRBV29-1
clone_size: NA
j_call: TRBJ2-3
cdr3_aa: CSVEDQEADTQYF
cdr3_nt: TGCAGCGTTGAAGATCAGGAGGCAGATACGCAGTATTTT

d_call: NA
v_call: TRBV7-2
clone_size: many
j_call: TRBJ2-5
cdr3_aa: CASSLARPGETQYF
cdr3_nt: TGTGCCAGCAGCTTAGCGCGACCAGGAGAGACCCAGTACTTC

d_call: TRBD1
v_call: TRBV20-1
clone_size: NA
j_call: TRBJ2-3
cdr3_aa: CSARPRDRVSADTQYF
cdr3_nt: TGCAGTGCTAGACCCCGGGACAGGGTTAGTGCAGATACGCAGTATTTT

d_call: NA
v_call: TRBV7-9
clone_size: NA
j_call: TRBJ1-2
cdr3_aa: CASSLVQVHGYTF
cdr3_nt: TGTGCCAGCAGCTTGGTACAGGTTCATGGCTACACCTTC

d_call: TRBD2
v_call: TRBV10-3
clone_size: NA
j_call: TRBJ2-3
cdr3_aa: CAISGNSGGTDTQYF
cdr3_nt: TGTGCCATCAGTGGTAATAGCGGGGGCACAGATACGCAGTATTTT

d_call: NA
v_call: TRBV27
clone_size: few
j_call: TRBJ1-2
cdr3_aa: CASSTLVGGRGYTF
cdr3_nt: TGTGCCAGCAGTACGTTAGTCGGGGGGCGAGGCTACACCTTC

d_call: NA
v_call: TRBV30
clone_size: NA
j_call: TRBJ1-1
cdr3_aa: CAWGWVTEAFF
cdr3_nt: TGTGCCTGGGGATGGGTCACTGAAGCTTTCTTT

d_call: NA
v_call: TRBV7-2
clone_size: many
j_call: TRBJ2-7
cdr3_aa: CASRSGLLRYEQYF
cdr3_nt: TGTGCCAGCAGATCCGGGCTACTACGCTACGAGCAGTACTTC

d_call: NA
v_call: TRBV19
clone_size: many
j_call: TRBJ1-2
cdr3_aa: CASSELTVPFYGYTF
cdr3_nt: TGTGCCAGTAGTGAATTGACAGTTCCCTTCTATGGCTACACCTTC

d_call: TRBD1
v_call: TRBV10-3
clone_size: NA
j_call: TRBJ2-3
cdr3_aa: CAIRNRGRGDTQYF
cdr3_nt: TGTGCCATCAGAAACAGGGGGCGTGGGGATACGCAGTATTTT

d_call: NA
v_call: TRBV7-8
clone_size: many
j_call: TRBJ2-3
cdr3_aa: CASSPLERSTDTQYF
cdr3_nt: TGTGCCAGCAGCCCCCTCGAGCGGAGCACAGATACGCAGTATTTT

d_call: TRBD2
v_call: TRBV7-2
clone_size: NA
j_call: TRBJ2-7
cdr3_aa: CASSPGLGVLYEQYF
cdr3_nt: TGTGCCAGCAGCCCGGGACTAGGCGTCCTGTACGAGCAGTACTTC

d_call: TRBD2
v_call: TRBV6-2/TRBV6-3
clone_size: few
j_call: TRBJ2-5
cdr3_aa: CASSSPGLAEQETQYF
cdr3_nt: TGTGCCAGCAGTTCCCCGGGACTAGCGGAACAAGAGACCCAGTACTTC